The 22 T cell receptor beta chains given below trace back to one sample, sequenced in a study of T cell changes during pregnancy in multiple sclerosis. Only in-frame clones appear in the TCRdb table, and some are missing; sequencing was by immunoSEQ multiplex PCR. The data hold about 68,000 clones, with less than 95% observed a single time. Sequencing used peripheral blood, obtained in the third trimester of pregnancy. These receptors were collected from a female donor with multiple sclerosis, enrolled in a pregnancy study.

The chain recombines TRBV27 with TRBJ1-5; D is unresolved. V lost 2 bases, J lost 0 bases, and 8 bases lay in between. Per the germline V gene, CDR1 is MNHEY and CDR2 is SMNVEV (reference sequence). This CDR3 contains 15 residues. CDR3 bases: TGTGCCAGCAGTTTAAGCGGAGATAGCAATCAGCCCCAGCATTTT. It is translated as CASSLSGDSNQPQHF.

This clone appeared once. The chain carries TRBV7-9 and TRBJ2-2; D is undetermined. The CDR3 loop spans 14 amino acids. Germline CDR1 and CDR2: SEHNR and FQNEAQ (reference sequence). V lost 0 bases, J lost 3 bases, and 5 bases lay in between. CDR3 in amino acids: CASSLASDTGELFF. CDR3 nucleotides: TGTGCCAGCAGCTTAGCTAGTGACACCGGGGAGCTGTTTTTT. The full variable domain, with the rest looked up from reference TRBV7-9 and TRBJ2-2, is DTGVSQNPRHKITKRGQNVTFRCDPISEHNRLYWYRQTLGQGPEFLTYFQNEAQLEKSRLLSDRFSAERPKGSFSTLEIQRTEQGDSAMYLCASSLASDTGELFFGEGSRLTVL.

This chain links TRBV7-6 with TRBJ2-3; 11 bases align to TRBD2. V lost 1 base and J lost 0; bases outside the gene matches: 6. The CDR3 spans 18 residues. Germline V gene sequence: CDR1 SGHVS, CDR2 FNYEAQ. The CDR3 region is CASSLEASGRTSTDTQYF. Written as DNA, the CDR3 is TGTGCCAGCAGCTTAGAGGCTAGCGGGAGGACCAGCACAGATACGCAGTATTTT. The full variable domain, its missing parts supplied by reference TRBV7-6 and TRBJ2-3, is GAGVSQSPRYKVTKRGQDVALRCDPISGHVSLYWYRQALGQGPEFLTYFNYEAQQDKSGLPNDRFSAERPEGSISTLTIQRTEQRDSAMYRCASSLEASGRTSTDTQYFGPGTRLTVL.

J is TRBJ1-4 and V is TRBV6-5; D may be TRBD1 (6 bases). The CDR3 is 15 amino acids. Germline-derived CDR1 and CDR2 are MNHEY and SVGAGI. V was cut by 0 bases and J by 8 bases, with 13 bases left in between. The CDR3 loop is CASSYSPRGREKLFF. Written as DNA, the CDR3 is TGTGCCAGCAGTTACTCCCCCAGGGGCCGAGAAAAACTGTTTTTT.

This clone was counted only a few times. The rearrangement links TRBV7-2 to TRBJ1-1; D not resolved. The CDR3 consists of 11 residues. Looked up from germline, CDR1 is SGHTA and CDR2 is FQGNSA. The germline V and J ends were trimmed by 4 bases and 9 bases, with 9 bases remaining between them. DNA of the CDR3: TGTGCCAGCAGCTCAGGAAGGCAAGCTTTCTTT. Its protein product is CASSSGRQAFF. Full variable domain (outside the CDR3, taken from reference TRBV7-2 and TRBJ1-1): GAGVSQSPSNKVTEKGKDVELRCDPISGHTALYWYRQSLGQGLEFLIYFQGNSAPDKSGLPSDRFSAERTGGSVSTLTIQRTQQEDSAVYLCASSSGRQAFFGQGTRLTVV.

The chain carries TRBV28 and TRBJ2-7; possibly TRBD1 for D (6 bases). The CDR3 is 14 amino acids. Germline V gene lookup returns CDR1 MDHEN and CDR2 SYDVKM. The V end lost 3 bases, the J end lost 5 bases, and 14 bases lay between the germline ends. The CDR3 DNA reads TGTGCCAGCAGTTTCCTCCGGACAGTCGACGAGCAGTACTTC. This sequence encodes CASSFLRTVDEQYF.

This clone has only a few counts. This rearrangement joins TRBV30 to TRBJ2-6; 9 nucleotides line up with TRBD1. The ends lost 2 bases at V and 0 bases at J; junction bases unmatched: 5. The germline CDR1 and CDR2 sequences are GTSNPN and SVGIG (reference sequence). The CDR3 consists of 17 residues. In DNA, the CDR3 is TGTGCCTGGAGTTTGACAGGGGGTTACTCTGGGGCCAACGTCCTGACTTTC. As protein: CAWSLTGGYSGANVLTF.

The chain employs TRBV7-2 and TRBJ2-7; perhaps TRBD2 as D (5 bases). Trimming cost V 5 bases and J 0 bases, with 14 bases left between them. Germline CDR1 SGHTA, CDR2 FQGNSA. The CDR3 sequence is 15 residues long. The CDR3 loop is CASSLKIGSSYEQYF. In DNA form, the CDR3 reads TGTGCCAGCAGCCTAAAAATAGGGAGCTCCTACGAGCAGTACTTC.

The chain uses TRBV25-1 and TRBJ2-1; D ambiguous. Germline CDR1 is MGHDK and CDR2 is SYGVNS. This CDR3 is 11 amino acids long. V was clipped by 3 bases and J by 9 bases, with 6 bases between them. CDR3 sequence: CASSDEFEQFF. Here the CDR3 DNA reads TGTGCCAGCAGTGATGAGTTTGAGCAGTTCTTC.

V and J are TRBV6-5 and TRBJ1-5, with D unresolved. CDR1 and CDR2 from the germline V gene are MNHEY and SVGAGI. V was pared by 6 bases and J by 5 bases, with 11 bases between. The CDR3 extends over 13 amino acids. CDR3 protein: CASSSGGYQPQHF. CDR3 bases: TGTGCCAGCAGCTCGGGAGGTTATCAGCCCCAGCATTTT.

The chain carries TRBV19 and TRBJ2-2; 9 bases agree with TRBD1. The CDR3 is 14 amino acids. CDR1 and CDR2 (germline): LNHDA, SQIVND (reference sequence). Trimming at V came to 8 bases and at J to 1 base, leaving 2 bases not matched to a gene. The CDR3 sequence: CASSGQGNTGELFF. The DNA for the CDR3 is TGTGCCAGTTCGGGACAGGGGAACACCGGGGAGCTGTTTTTT.

CDR3 coding DNA: TGTGCCAGCAGCACCTTAACAAGCGGGGAAGAGACCCAGTACTTC. This gives the protein CASSTLTSGEETQYF. The chain combines TRBV5-4 with TRBJ2-5; 7 nucleotides line up with TRBD2. There are 15 residues in the CDR3. The J segment lost 3 bases and the V segment lost 4 bases, leaving 9 bases of the junction unmatched. Germline V CDR1 and CDR2: SGHNT, YYREEE (reference sequence).

The chain combines TRBV7-2 with TRBJ2-3, with 8 positions matching TRBD2. J was trimmed by 7 bases and V by 1 base; bases with no gene match: 7. The CDR3 extends over 15 amino acids. The germline gives CDR1 SGHTA, CDR2 FQGNSA. The chain's CDR3 is CASSLERGGRYTQYF. The CDR3 nucleotides are TGTGCCAGCAGCTTAGAACGGGGGGGCCGGTATACGCAGTATTTT.

The rearrangement joins TRBV18 to TRBJ2-3; 9 bases agree with TRBD2. V trimming: 0 bases; J trimming: 5 bases; junction bases outside the gene matches: 9. CDR1 is KGHSH, CDR2 LQKENI, per germline. This CDR3 region has 17 residues. The CDR3 region is CASSPPGNSGRGDTQYF. CDR3 nucleotides: TGTGCCAGCTCACCACCGGGGAATAGCGGGAGAGGAGATACGCAGTATTTT.

J is TRBJ2-5 and V is TRBV5-6; weak D call: TRBD2 (6 bases). Per germline, CDR1 SGHDT and CDR2 YYEEEE. The CDR3 is made up of 14 amino acids. V lost 4 bases and J 5 bases, leaving 15 bases between the germline ends. CDR3 DNA: TGTGCCAGCAGCCCTCTAGCGTTCGGGGAGACCCAGTACTTC. This codes for CASSPLAFGETQYF.

This chain connects TRBV2 to TRBJ2-7; D gene ambiguous. Trimming cost V 6 bases and J 12 bases, with 27 bases left between them. The CDR3 consists of 15 residues. The germline V gene has CDR1 SNHLY and CDR2 FYNNEI. The CDR3, as DNA: TGTGCCAGCAGAGCCTCCGAGACGGGTGGTCCCCACGCGTACTTC. It yields the protein CASRASETGGPHAYF. The full variable domain, in which reference TRBV2 and TRBJ2-7 provide the parts outside the CDR3, is EPEVTQTPSHQVTQMGQEVILRCVPISNHLYFYWYRQILGQKVEFLVSFYNNEISEKSEIFDDQFSVERPDGSNFTLKIRSTKLEDSAMYFCASRASETGGPHAYFGPGTRLTVT.

The rearrangement links TRBV18 to TRBJ1-5, with a possible D match to TRBD1 (6 bases). Germline V lookup: CDR1 KGHSH, CDR2 LQKENI. Trimming shortened V by 3 bases and J by 6 bases, and 9 bases separated the two germline ends. This CDR3 has 13 residues. The CDR3 reads CASSPGGGQPQHF. CDR3 in DNA: TGTGCCAGCTCACCTGGGGGCGGTCAGCCCCAGCATTTT.

This clone occurred a few times. The CDR3 DNA sequence: TGTGCCAGTAGTGTACAGGGGGTTGCAAGCAATCAGCCCCAGCATTTT. Protein sequence: CASSVQGVASNQPQHF. The chain links TRBV19 to TRBJ1-5, with 8 bases lining up with TRBD1. This CDR3 region has 16 residues. Germline CDR1 reads LNHDA; CDR2 reads SQIVND (reference sequence). The J segment lost 1 base and the V segment lost 5 bases, leaving 7 bases of the junction unmatched.

The chain carries TRBV6-1 and TRBJ1-1, with D uncertain. CDR1 is MNHNS, CDR2 SASEGT, per germline. The V and J ends lost 3 bases and 5 bases respectively, with 7 bases between them. The CDR3 is 12 residues long. CDR3 sequence (DNA): TGTGCCAGCAGTGACCCCGGGACTGAAGCTTTCTTT. Its protein product is CASSDPGTEAFF.

The rearrangement links TRBV5-6 to TRBJ1-1; 10 bases fit TRBD1. The CDR3 contains 15 residues. V shed 3 bases, J shed 4 bases, and the junction held 6 bases outside the gene matches. CDR1 and CDR2 (germline): SGHDT, YYEEEE. This chain's CDR3 is CASSWADRGLTEAFF. The CDR3 DNA is TGTGCCAGCAGCTGGGCCGACAGGGGGCTCACTGAAGCTTTCTTT.

The chain couples TRBV25-1 to TRBJ2-3; 11 positions agree with TRBD2. The trim removed 5 bases at V and 6 bases at J, leaving 1 base unmatched. The CDR3 spans 13 residues. The V gene's germline CDR1 is MGHDK and CDR2 SYGVNS. The CDR3 DNA reads as TGTGCCAGCAGTCTAGCGGGGGGTGATACGCAGTATTTT. Protein product: CASSLAGGDTQYF.

This clone was picked up a small number of times. The rearrangement joins TRBV14 to TRBJ1-2; TRBD1 might be the D (5 bases). Trimming removed 0 bases from V and 4 bases from J, with 9 bases in between. CDR1 and CDR2 from the germline V gene are SGHDN and FVKESK. The CDR3 runs to 14 residues. CDR3 residues: CASSQDDRTYGYTF. The CDR3, as DNA: TGTGCCAGCAGCCAAGATGACAGAACCTATGGCTACACCTTC.